The T cell receptor beta chain under discussion was sequenced for a study of vaccination effects on CD4 cells after COVID-19. Study overall: It was a median of 72 days after the second dose that post-vaccine samples were obtained. Findings of the study overall: The study got few convalescent patients and did not collect any early post-infection timepoints.

On this clone: The antigen is not known.

TCRdb's table, derived via immunoSEQ multiplex PCR, lists solely in-frame clones and lacks some. Of more than 40,000 clones listed, about four fifths are singletons. With V trimmed by 0 bases and J by 2 bases, 5 bases remained unmatched. The CDR3 has 16 residues. Per the germline V gene, CDR1 is SGHTS and CDR2 is YDEGEE. Within the ViraFEST assay, antigen-specific CD4+ T cells underwent expansion with viral peptide pools prior to sequencing. When less than 12 days of culture had elapsed, CD4+ T cells were isolated. The participants, recipients of two vaccine doses, got either BNT162b2 or mRNA-1273. Previously uninfected by SARS-CoV-2, the vaccine recipients also showed negative nucleocapsid antibodies. Replacing half the medium with IL-2 medium was done on days 3 and 7.

V usage is TRBV5-8 and J usage is TRBJ2-1; 7 nucleotides agree with TRBD2. The source material was CD4+ T cells from PBMCs cultured with HCoV-OC43 spike peptides, sampled after COVID-19 vaccination. Subset described: HCoV-OC43 spike overlapping peptide pool stimulation. The origin of this receptor is a human donor who received a COVID-19 vaccine. For the CDR3, the DNA is TGTGCCAGCAGCTTGGTCGCCCTAGCGGCCTACAATGAGCAGTTCTTC. As protein: CASSLVALAAYNEQFF.